This T cell receptor (beta chain) was obtained from a study of blood T cells in healthy people across ages. Trimming stripped 3 bases from V and 2 bases from J, with 11 bases between. The CDR3 loop spans 14 amino acids. CDR1 is SGDLS and CDR2 is YYNGEE in the germline V gene. In its sample, this clonotype was seen a few times. Next came a second PCR, run for about 7 to 12 cycles, which used a sample-barcoded 5' primer along with a J-beta primer mix. TCRdb recomputed calls from the 5' RACE reads with MiXCR, one row per CDR3 protein. This sample has about 1.8 million distinct CDR3 sequences, with about 50% found just once.

The sequencing sample was made of blood. This sequence was found in a woman aged 40 to 55 in good health. This rearrangement joins TRBV9 to TRBJ1-2; the D is unclear. The CDR3 region has the DNA TGTGCCAGCAGCGACCTGAGAGGGAACTATGGCTACACCTTC. Its protein product is CASSDLRGNYGYTF.